These 10 T cell receptor beta chains came from one sample sequenced in a study of shared clonotypes between healthy human individuals. Clones were sequenced by immunoSEQ multiplex PCR, and TCRdb holds only the in-frame ones, with some missing. Seen here are over 850,000 clones, about 84% observed once, and the top ten hold 0.6% to 0.7%. Sequenced: memory CD4+ T cells from PBMCs. Subset noted: CD45RA-negative fraction. Receptors originate from a man younger than 35 in good health. Some clones in this sample may be carry-over from other donors' samples.

Comment on this clone: Distinct nucleotide sequences in the sample also encode this CDR3. V gene TRBV28 combines with J gene TRBJ1-2; 9 nucleotides align to TRBD1. The CDR3 contains 14 residues. Germline V gene data show CDR1 as MDHEN and CDR2 as SYDVKM. The J segment lost 4 bases and the V segment lost 2 bases, leaving 2 bases of the junction unmatched. The CDR3 sequence: CASSLGTGPYGYTF. CDR3 in DNA: TGTGCCAGCAGTTTAGGGACAGGGCCCTATGGCTACACCTTC.

This chain connects TRBV18 to TRBJ2-5; 7 bases are a match to TRBD2. Germline values: CDR1 KGHSH, CDR2 LQKENI. V was pared by 6 bases and J by 5 bases, with 12 bases of the junction left unmatched. This CDR3 region has 15 residues. The CDR3 sequence: CASSGAGRRQETQYF. The CDR3 nucleotides read TGTGCCAGCTCTGGAGCGGGACGGAGGCAGGAGACCCAGTACTTC.

The rearrangement links TRBV7-9 to TRBJ2-7, with 11 bases that match TRBD2. Germline CDR1 SEHNR, CDR2 FQNEAQ (reference sequence). J lost 2 bases, V lost 1 base, and 4 bases had no gene match. This CDR3 has 16 amino acids. CDR3 sequence: CASSLGTSGSTYEQYF. For the CDR3, the DNA is TGTGCCAGCAGCTTAGGCACTAGCGGGAGTACCTACGAGCAGTACTTC.

This clone appeared once. The chain uses TRBV30 and TRBJ2-4, with TRBD2 identical over 10 bases. CDR3 length equals 20 residues. CDR1 is GTSNPN and CDR2 is SVGIG in the germline V gene (reference sequence). After removal of 0 bases from V and 0 bases from J, the junction contained 14 bases not matched to a gene. The CDR3 nucleotides are TGTGCCTGGAGTGTACCCCTACTAGCGGGACGACTACTAGCCAAAAACATTCAGTACTTC. Its translation is CAWSVPLLAGRLLAKNIQYF. The full variable domain, its missing parts supplied by reference TRBV30 and TRBJ2-4, is SQTIHQWPATLVQPVGSPLSLECTVEGTSNPNLYWYRQAAGRGLQLLFYSVGIGQISSEVPQNLSASRPQDRQFILSSKKLLLSDSGFYLCAWSVPLLAGRLLAKNIQYFGAGTRLSVL.

The chain has TRBV10-3 and TRBJ2-7, with TRBD1 as a possible D gene (5 bases). The CDR3 runs 15 residues. Deletions cut 3 bases from V and 0 bases from J, with 12 bases between. CDR1 and CDR2 (germline): ENHRY, SYGVKD. CDR3 DNA: TGTGCCATCAGTGATCTCAATACAGGCTCCTACGAGCAGTACTTC. It is translated as CAISDLNTGSYEQYF.

The genes are TRBV5-6 and TRBJ2-1, with 7 bases identical to TRBD2. V lost 1 base to trimming and J lost 5 bases; unmatched junction nucleotides: 6. In germline, CDR1 is SGHDT, CDR2 YYEEEE. The CDR3 is 15 residues long. The CDR3 sequence: CASSLRGGVHNEQFF. The CDR3 nucleotides are TGTGCCAGCAGCTTGAGGGGAGGGGTCCACAATGAGCAGTTCTTC.

This clone has a single count. V and J are TRBV6-1 and TRBJ2-1; 13 bases line up with TRBD2. CDR3 length equals 18 residues. With 2 bases clipped from V and 5 bases from J, the junction kept 9 bases outside the gene matches. The germline CDR1 and CDR2 sequences are MNHNS and SASEGT. Here the CDR3 reads CASSESTSGRIRNNEQFF. The CDR3 nucleotides read TGTGCCAGCAGTGAATCGACTAGCGGGAGGATCCGAAACAATGAGCAGTTCTTC.

In its sample, this clone was seen a few times. This chain connects TRBV28 to TRBJ1-5; D remains ambiguous. The ends were cut back, 6 bases at V and 6 bases at J, with 15 bases in the middle. Germline lookup yields CDR1 MDHEN and CDR2 SYDVKM. CDR3 length: 14 residues. This CDR3 is CASRSGFFSQPQHF. The CDR3 nucleotides read TGTGCCAGCAGATCGGGGTTCTTCAGTCAGCCCCAGCATTTT.

The V call is TRBV9, the J call TRBJ2-3; D assignment may be TRBD1 or TRBD2 (5 bases each). The V end lost 7 bases, the J end lost 4 bases, and 7 bases lay between the germline ends. From germline, CDR1 is SGDLS and CDR2 YYNGEE. This CDR3 region has 11 residues. For the CDR3, the DNA is TGTGCCAGCGAGGGACCAGATACGCAGTATTTT. This codes for CASEGPDTQYF.

To note about this clone: A single base separates this from a much larger clone, so it may be a read error. The chain recombines TRBV4-2 with TRBJ1-2, with TRBD1 identical over 7 bases. V lost 5 bases to trimming and J lost 2 bases; unmatched junction nucleotides: 2. The CDR3 loop spans 13 amino acids. CDR1 LGHNA and CDR2 YNFKEQ come from the germline V gene. Here the CDR3 DNA reads TGTGCCAGCAGCTTAGGGGGCAACTATGGCTACACCTTC. Encoded protein: CASSLGGNYGYTF.